The 3 T cell receptor beta chains below were found in one sample sequenced in a study of blood T cell repertoires in COVID-19 (dated by TCRdb to 2018 to 2020). The library was produced with the immunoSEQ multiplex PCR assay. TCRdb's version of the immuneACCESS table is confined to in-frame rearrangements and falls short of the full clone set. An unresolved V gene accounts for under half of the shortfall where checked; the remainder is of unknown origin. This sample lists approximately 310,000 clones; less than 85% were detected once. The ten top clones hold 1.5% to 2% of the sample. The sample consisted of PBMCs or T cells enriched from blood (not recorded which). Receptors were obtained from a woman in her thirties who had been exposed to COVID-19.

This chain uses TRBV10-3 with TRBJ1-1; D gene uncertain. V was pared by 4 bases and J by 2 bases, with 11 bases between. CDR1 is ENHRY and CDR2 is SYGVKD in the germline V gene. The CDR3 has 14 amino acids. Written as DNA, the CDR3 is TGTGCCATCAGTGCCCCCACGGGAAACACTGAAGCTTTCTTT. It encodes CAISAPTGNTEAFF.

This clone turned up a few times. The gene calls are TRBV7-8 and TRBJ1-2; D call uncertain. Germline V gene sequence: CDR1 SGHVS, CDR2 FQNEAQ. Trimming cost V 6 bases and J 4 bases, with 12 bases left between them. The CDR3 extends over 13 amino acids. The CDR3 DNA reads as TGTGCCAGCAGTCCCTGGGGAGTCTATGGCTACACCTTC. This encodes CASSPWGVYGYTF.

The chain carries TRBV6-1 and TRBJ2-4, with 7 bases lining up with TRBD1. The CDR3 spans 14 residues. The trim removed 2 bases at V and 5 bases at J, leaving 3 bases unmatched. CDR1 and CDR2 (germline): MNHNS, SASEGT. Written as DNA, the CDR3 is TGTGCCAGCAGTGAAAGAGGGGGCGAAAACATTCAGTACTTC. It codes for CASSERGGENIQYF.